Below are 31 T cell receptor beta chains sequenced from a single sample in a study of neurological immune-mediated disorders. Time point given: longitudinal time-point 2. TCRdb redid the calling of the 5' RACE reads with MiXCR, one entry per CDR3 protein. The table lists around 50,000 distinct CDR3 sequences, over 10% of them singletons. The material sequenced was PBMCs. The receptors shown here come from a male donor with HTLV-1-associated myelopathy (HAM/TSP).

Details on this clonotype: A single base separates this from a much larger clone, so it may be a read error. This CDR3 fails to terminate in the conserved phenylalanine or tryptophan, so it likely reflects a read error. The chain employs TRBV20-1 and TRBJ1-5; D uncertain. Trimming stripped 0 bases from V and 9 bases from J, with 9 bases between. Per the germline V gene, CDR1 is DFQATT and CDR2 is SNEGSKA (reference sequence). The CDR3 covers 12 residues. The CDR3 DNA follows: TGCAGTGCTAGAGATTTAGCTGTGCCCCAGCATCTT. Its translation is CSARDLAVPQHL.

This clonotype has ten or more counts. The V gene is TRBV5-1, the J gene TRBJ2-7; 10 bases align to TRBD1. There are 16 residues in the CDR3. Per the germline V gene, CDR1 is SGHRS and CDR2 is YFSETQ. Trimming at V came to 5 bases and at J to 6 bases, leaving 14 bases not matched to a gene. The CDR3 loop reads CASSQNGPGQGFEQYF. The CDR3 nucleotides read TGCGCCAGCAGTCAAAACGGACCGGGACAGGGGTTCGAGCAGTACTTC.

Many counts were recorded for this clonotype. Sequence at one end of the junction differs from germline and may be a read error. The V call is TRBV4-3, the J call TRBJ1-6, with 7 bases lining up with TRBD1. This CDR3 has 18 residues. CDR1 is LGHNA, CDR2 YSLEER, per germline. CDR3 residues: CASRQEPFNRGQRSPLHF. In nucleotides, the CDR3 is TGCGCCAGCAGGCAAGAACCCTTTAACAGGGGCCAGCGTTCACCCCTCCACTTT.

As for this clonotype: The junction departs from the called germline gene at one end, perhaps through a read error. The V call is TRBV20-1, the J call TRBJ1-2; 7 bases fit TRBD1. The length of the CDR3 is 15 residues. Germline V gene lookup returns CDR1 DFQATT and CDR2 SNEGSKA (reference sequence). CDR3 residues: CSARVPGQWNYCYTF. The CDR3 bases are TGCAGTGCTAGAGTTCCGGGACAGTGGAACTATTGCTACACCTTC.

This clonotype was detected ten times or more. The chain joins TRBV20-1 to TRBJ1-1; D unresolved. The V gene's germline CDR1 is DFQATT and CDR2 SNEGSKA (reference sequence). V lost 0 bases to trimming and J lost 8 bases, with 13 bases between them. CDR3 length equals 13 residues. The CDR3 spells CSARDRRGGEAFF. In DNA, the CDR3 is TGCAGTGCTAGAGATAGGCGCGGAGGGGAAGCTTTCTTT.

This clonotype has ten or more counts. The rearrangement joins TRBV30 to TRBJ2-5; D gene unclear. Per the germline V gene, CDR1 is GTSNPN and CDR2 is SVGIG (reference sequence). The CDR3 runs to 13 residues. Between the trimmed V and J ends, which lost 0 bases and 5 bases, there was a span of 10 bases. CDR3 nucleotides: TGTGCCTGGAGTGTTCGGCGGCGGGAGACCCAGTACTTC. Translating it yields CAWSVRRRETQYF. Based on the CDR3 plus reference TRBV30 and TRBJ2-5, the full variable domain is SQTIHQWPATLVQPVGSPLSLECTVEGTSNPNLYWYRQAAGRGLQLLFYSVGIGQISSEVPQNLSASRPQDRQFILSSKKLLLSDSGFYLCAWSVRRRETQYFGPGTRLLVL.

For this clonotype: With a much larger clone just one base away, this may be a read error. The chain has TRBV5-1 and TRBJ1-1, with no clear D. CDR3 length: 13 residues. CDR1 is SGHRS and CDR2 is YFSETQ in the germline V gene. CDR3 sequence reads: CPSSGLPSTEAFF. For the CDR3, the DNA is TGCCCCAGCAGCGGATTGCCCAGCACTGAAGCTTTCTTT.

This clonotype was recorded many times. The chain is built from TRBV20-1 and TRBJ2-7; TRBD1 agrees at 7 bases. Germline CDR1 DFQATT, CDR2 SNEGSKA (reference sequence). The CDR3 consists of 16 residues. V dropped 3 bases and J dropped 2; count of bases not matched to a gene: 13. This chain's CDR3 is CSARSSPGTAPYEQYF. The CDR3 DNA reads as TGCAGTGCTAGGTCGTCCCCCGGGACAGCACCCTACGAGCAGTACTTC.

The V gene is TRBV5-1, the J gene TRBJ2-7; TRBD1 matches at 7 bases. V was clipped by 3 bases and J by 2 bases; unmatched bases: 5. CDR3 length equals 14 residues. The germline V gene has CDR1 SGHRS and CDR2 YFSETQ. The CDR3 region has the DNA TGCGCCAGCAGCTCCAACAGGGGTACCTACGAGCAGTACTTC. It is translated as CASSSNRGTYEQYF. Looking up the rest from reference TRBV5-1 and TRBJ2-7 gives the full variable domain: KAGVTQTPRYLIKTRGQQVTLSCSPISGHRSVSWYQQTPGQGLQFLFEYFSETQRNKGNFPGRFSGRQFSNSRSEMNVSTLELGDSALYLCASSSNRGTYEQYFGPGTRLTVT.

This clonotype was found many times. The chain recombines TRBV6-5 with TRBJ1-2; TRBD1 aligns across 12 bases. Trimming removed 6 bases from V and 6 bases from J; junction bases left unmatched: 11. The CDR3 spans 16 residues. Germline V gene lookup returns CDR1 MNHEY and CDR2 SVGAGI. Here the CDR3 reads CASRGRGTGGGNGYTF. Written as DNA, the CDR3 is TGTGCCAGCAGGGGCCGGGGGACAGGGGGCGGAAATGGCTACACCTTC.

This clonotype was recorded many times. CDR3 loop: CASSRSGTENNSPLHF. CDR3 in DNA: TGCGCCAGCAGCCGATCCGGGACAGAAAATAATTCACCCCTCCACTTT. The chain employs TRBV5-1 and TRBJ1-6, with 7 bases that match TRBD1. J was trimmed by 5 bases and V by 4 bases; bases with no gene match: 9. Looked up from germline, CDR1 is SGHRS and CDR2 is YFSETQ. This CDR3 comprises 16 residues.

The rearrangement uses TRBV30 and TRBJ2-7; TRBD2 might be the D (6 bases). V shed 0 bases and J shed 3 bases, with 6 bases lying between them. Germline CDR1 reads GTSNPN; CDR2 reads SVGIG (reference sequence). The CDR3 runs 12 residues. CDR3 amino acids: CAWSVEGYEQYF. The CDR3 DNA follows: TGTGCCTGGAGTGTGGAGGGCTACGAGCAGTACTTC.

This clonotype came up many times. This chain links TRBV5-1 with TRBJ1-2; TRBD1 agrees at 9 bases. Germline assignment: CDR1 SGHRS and CDR2 YFSETQ. Trimming took 2 bases from V and 3 from J; bases not matched to a gene: 5. The CDR3 covers 15 residues. This chain's CDR3 is CASSFTGGFDYGYTF. The DNA of the CDR3 is TGCGCCAGCAGCTTCACAGGGGGCTTCGACTATGGCTACACCTTC.

This chain joins TRBV12-3 or TRBV12-4 and TRBJ1-5; TRBD1 matches 10 bases. The V and J ends lost 9 bases and 5 bases, in that order; junction bases with no gene match: 1. This CDR3 is built from 12 residues. This CDR3 is CARTGGDQPQHF. Written as DNA, the CDR3 is TGTGCCAGGACAGGGGGCGATCAGCCCCAGCATTTT.

The table lists this clonotype with many counts. This chain's CDR3 is CASSYDRNYGYTF. The CDR3 DNA is TGTGCCAGCAGTTATGACAGAAACTATGGCTACACCTTC. This chain joins TRBV6-2 or TRBV6-3 and TRBJ1-2; D is perhaps TRBD1 (5 bases). This CDR3 has 13 residues. Germline V lookup: CDR1 MNHEY, CDR2 SVGEGT. Trimming left V 3 bases short and J 2 bases short, with 7 bases between.

This clonotype was recorded many times. The rearrangement links TRBV20-1 to TRBJ2-1; the match to TRBD1 covers 7 bases. The CDR3 covers 12 residues. Germline loops: CDR1 DFQATT, CDR2 SNEGSKA (reference sequence). V gave up 4 bases and J gave up 6 bases; unmatched junction bases: 3. The chain's CDR3 is CSATGQPNEQFF. In DNA, the CDR3 is TGCAGTGCTACGGGACAGCCCAATGAGCAGTTCTTC.

This clonotype was counted ten times or more. Here the CDR3 reads CASKEDLNTEAFF. The CDR3 DNA reads TGCGCCAGCAAGGAGGATTTGAACACTGAAGCTTTCTTT. The chain combines TRBV5-1 with TRBJ1-1; no reliable D call. Germline lookup yields CDR1 SGHRS and CDR2 YFSETQ. This CDR3 spans 13 amino acids. Trimming removed 6 bases at V and 0 bases at J, with 9 bases between.

This clonotype was picked up many times. The rearrangement joins TRBV5-1 to TRBJ1-5, with TRBD1 as a possible D gene (5 bases). CDR3 length: 16 amino acids. The V gene's germline CDR1 is SGHRS and CDR2 YFSETQ. With 2 bases removed from V and 0 bases from J, the gap between germline ends came to 12 bases. DNA of the CDR3: TGCGCCAGCAGCTTTCTTCTGACAGCTAGCAATCAGCCCCAGCATTTT. It codes for CASSFLLTASNQPQHF. Based on the CDR3 plus reference TRBV5-1 and TRBJ1-5, the full variable domain is KAGVTQTPRYLIKTRGQQVTLSCSPISGHRSVSWYQQTPGQGLQFLFEYFSETQRNKGNFPGRFSGRQFSNSRSEMNVSTLELGDSALYLCASSFLLTASNQPQHFGDGTRLSIL.

This clonotype occurred many times. CDR3 sequence (DNA): TGTGCCAGCAGCCAAAAAGTAAACACCGGGGAGCTGTTTTTT. Its protein product is CASSQKVNTGELFF. The chain links TRBV3-1 to TRBJ2-2, with unresolved D. Trimming cost V 2 bases and J 2 bases, with 6 bases left between them. Germline CDR1 and CDR2: LGHDT and YNNKEL (reference sequence). This CDR3 region has 14 residues.

At least ten counts were recorded for this clonotype. The chain is built from TRBV10-3 and TRBJ1-3; D call uncertain. CDR1 ENHRY and CDR2 SYGVKD come from the germline V gene. The CDR3 contains 14 residues. V was clipped by 8 bases and J by 0 bases, with 11 bases between them. The CDR3 reads CAIGETRSGNTIYF. DNA for the CDR3: TGTGCCATCGGAGAAACACGCTCTGGAAACACCATATATTTT.

This clonotype appeared many times. This sequence joins TRBV20-1 and TRBJ2-3; 7 bases match TRBD1. The CDR3 spans 14 residues. J was trimmed by 6 bases and V by 6 bases; bases with no gene match: 12. Per the germline V gene, CDR1 is DFQATT and CDR2 is SNEGSKA (reference sequence). The CDR3 here is CSAKNWQGVDTQYF. CDR3 DNA sequence: TGCAGTGCCAAGAATTGGCAGGGGGTCGATACGCAGTATTTT.

At least ten counts were recorded for this clonotype. The V and J genes are TRBV20-1 and TRBJ2-5; D not resolved. The ends were cut back, 0 bases at V and 5 bases at J, with 10 bases in the middle. CDR1 and CDR2 from the germline V gene are DFQATT and SNEGSKA (reference sequence). The CDR3 extends over 13 amino acids. The CDR3 DNA reads TGCAGTGCTAGAGAACCCAATTCGGAGACCCAGTACTTC. Amino acids: CSAREPNSETQYF.

This clonotype was observed many times. The chain recombines TRBV28 with TRBJ2-1, with unresolved D. Trimming stripped 3 bases from V and 5 bases from J, with 11 bases between. The CDR3 consists of 14 residues. The V gene's germline CDR1 is MDHEN and CDR2 SYDVKM. The CDR3: CASSFPTINNEQFF. The CDR3 DNA sequence: TGTGCCAGCAGTTTCCCGACAATAAACAATGAGCAGTTCTTC.

This clonotype has ten or more counts. The V call is TRBV3-1, the J call TRBJ2-5, with D uncertain. V was trimmed by 1 base and J by 5 bases, leaving 14 bases between them. There are 15 residues in the CDR3. CDR1 LGHDT and CDR2 YNNKEL come from the germline V gene (reference sequence). The CDR3 region has the DNA TGTGCCAGCAGCCAAGTTTTCCCGGTCCAGGAGACCCAGTACTTC. This encodes CASSQVFPVQETQYF.

This clonotype was picked up many times. The V call is TRBV4-3, the J call TRBJ1-6; no firm D call. The CDR3 sequence is 15 residues long. Germline V gives CDR1 LGHNA, CDR2 YSLEER. V gave up 3 bases and J gave up 0 bases, with 6 bases separating them. CDR3 DNA: TGCGCCAGCAGCCACCAAAGCTCCTATAATTCACCCCTCCACTTT. Its protein is CASSHQSSYNSPLHF.

This clonotype was detected ten times or more. The chain is built from TRBV29-1 and TRBJ2-1, with TRBD1 matching over 8 bases. Germline V lookup: CDR1 SQVTM, CDR2 ANQGSEA. Trimming cost V 6 bases and J 7 bases; bases outside gene matches: 11. The CDR3 extends over 14 amino acids. CDR3 region: CSVLNRGIANEQFF. CDR3 bases: TGCAGCGTGCTCAACAGGGGGATCGCGAATGAGCAGTTCTTC.

The sample holds many counts of this clonotype. This chain links TRBV5-1 with TRBJ2-7, with a possible D match to TRBD1 (6 bases). V lost 4 bases to trimming and J lost 3 bases, with 11 bases between them. CDR1 is SGHRS and CDR2 is YFSETQ in the germline V gene. This CDR3 contains 13 residues. CDR3 DNA sequence: TGCGCCAGCAGCGGGTTACAGGGCTACGAGCAGTACTTC. This translates into CASSGLQGYEQYF.

This clonotype came up many times. The V call is TRBV7-2, the J call TRBJ2-2; 7 bases match TRBD2. CDR1 and CDR2 (germline): SGHTA, FQGNSA. Germline trimming cut 7 bases from V and 3 bases from J; bases unmatched to any gene: 5. The CDR3 spans 14 residues. The CDR3: CASNPGGYTGELFF. The CDR3, as DNA: TGTGCCAGCAATCCGGGGGGATACACCGGGGAGCTGTTTTTT.

The sample holds many counts of this clonotype. The CDR3 spells CASTLGPNEKLFF. The CDR3 nucleotides read TGTGCCAGCACCTTGGGCCCAAATGAAAAACTGTTTTTT. The chain joins TRBV7-2 to TRBJ1-4, with D unclear. The CDR3 consists of 13 residues. The ends were cut back, 7 bases at V and 5 bases at J, with 11 bases in the middle. From germline, CDR1 is SGHTA and CDR2 FQGNSA.

This clonotype has ten or more counts. The chain combines TRBV5-8 with TRBJ2-6; the D gene is possibly TRBD2 (5 bases). This CDR3 contains 14 residues. The ends were cut back, 5 bases at V and 2 bases at J, with 8 bases in the middle. Germline CDR1 reads SGHTS; CDR2 reads YDEGEE. The CDR3 loop reads CASRNGAGANVLTF. The CDR3 DNA follows: TGTGCCAGCAGGAACGGGGCTGGGGCCAACGTCCTGACTTTC.

This clonotype was detected ten times or more. The J gene is TRBJ2-5, the V gene TRBV7-8; D is perhaps TRBD1 (6 bases). The length of the CDR3 is 15 residues. CDR1 SGHVS and CDR2 FQNEAQ come from the germline V gene. V dropped 4 bases and J dropped 0 bases, with 12 bases sitting between them. The CDR3 sequence: CASSSPRDNQETQYF. In DNA form, the CDR3 reads TGTGCCAGCAGCTCCCCCCGGGACAACCAAGAGACCCAGTACTTC. Based on the CDR3 plus reference TRBV7-8 and TRBJ2-5, the full variable domain is GAGVSQSPRYKVAKRGQDVALRCDPISGHVSLFWYQQALGQGPEFLTYFQNEAQLDKSGLPSDRFFAERPEGSVSTLKIQRTQQEDSAVYLCASSSPRDNQETQYFGPGTRLLVL.